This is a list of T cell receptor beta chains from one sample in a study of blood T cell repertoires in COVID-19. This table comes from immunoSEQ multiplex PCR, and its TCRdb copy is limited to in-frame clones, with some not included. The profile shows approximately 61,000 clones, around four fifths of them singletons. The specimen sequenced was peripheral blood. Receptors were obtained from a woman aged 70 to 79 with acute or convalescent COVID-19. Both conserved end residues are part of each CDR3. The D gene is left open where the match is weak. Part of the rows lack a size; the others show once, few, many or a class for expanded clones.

TGTGCCAGCAGCGAGGATCGATCTAGAACCGAGACCCAGTACTTC | CASSEDRSRTETQYF | TRBV21-1 | - | TRBJ2-5 | -
TGTGCCAGCAGTAATTGGACGGGGGGCGACCAAGAGACCCAGTACTTC | CASSNWTGGDQETQYF | TRBV21-1 | - | TRBJ2-5 | -
TGTGCCAGTATATACGCAGCCGGGGGGTCCTACAATGAGCAGTTCTTC | CASIYAAGGSYNEQFF | TRBV19 | TRBD2 | TRBJ2-1 | -
TGTGCCAGCAGCGGGGCGACAGGGAGAGGTCAGCCCCAGCATTTT | CASSGATGRGQPQHF | TRBV2 | TRBD1 | TRBJ1-5 | many
TGTGCCAGCAGTCCCGTCGGGGCCTATAATTCACCCCTCCACTTT | CASSPVGAYNSPLHF | TRBV6-6 | - | TRBJ1-6 | -
TGTGCCAGCAGCGGGGCGACCGAGTATTCACCCCTCCACTTT | CASSGATEYSPLHF | TRBV9 | - | TRBJ1-6 | few
TGTGCCAGCAGTTACTCGAGGACAGGGGGGGAAAAGACCCAGTACTTC | CASSYSRTGGEKTQYF | TRBV6-5 | TRBD1 | TRBJ2-5 | -
TGTGCCATCTGGGACAGGGGGAACACTGAAGCTTTCTTT | CAIWDRGNTEAFF | TRBV10-3 | TRBD1 | TRBJ1-1 | -
TGTGCCAGCAGTGTACAGAAGAACACTGAAGCTTTCTTT | CASSVQKNTEAFF | TRBV6-4 | - | TRBJ1-1 | once
TGTGCCAGCAGTTTTAGGACAGGGGGCAACGAGCAGTACTTC | CASSFRTGGNEQYF | TRBV27 | TRBD1 | TRBJ2-7 | -
TGTGCCAGCACGGGACAGGAGGATTCACCCCTCCACTTT | CASTGQEDSPLHF | TRBV11-2 | TRBD1 | TRBJ1-6 | -
TGTGCCAGCAGTGACAGGGGCGGCAATCAGCCCCAGCATTTT | CASSDRGGNQPQHF | TRBV6-1 | - | TRBJ1-5 | -
TGCGCCAGCAGCCTACAGGGGGCCGAAGGCTACACCTTC | CASSLQGAEGYTF | TRBV5-1 | TRBD1 | TRBJ1-2 | few
TGTGCCAGCAGCACAGACCCGGATCACTACACCGGGGAGCTGTTTTTT | CASSTDPDHYTGELFF | TRBV14 | - | TRBJ2-2 | few
TGCGCCAGCAGTCAAGGGGAGCGGCATGAGCAGTTCTTC | CASSQGERHEQFF | TRBV23-1 | - | TRBJ2-1 | -
TGCGCCAGCAGTCCGGGACTTCATAATTCACCCCTCCACTTT | CASSPGLHNSPLHF | TRBV5-1 | - | TRBJ1-6 | -
TGTGCCAGCAGCCGGAGACTAGCGGGGGGCGGAGATACGCAGTATTTT | CASSRRLAGGGDTQYF | TRBV3-1/TRBV3-2 | TRBD2 | TRBJ2-3 | -
TGTGCCAGCAGCCTAGGGACAGGGTTTGATGAGCAGTTCTTC | CASSLGTGFDEQFF | TRBV5-5 | TRBD1 | TRBJ2-1 | -
TGTGCCAGCAGCCAAGGAGCCGTTAGCTCCTACGAGCAGTACTTC | CASSQGAVSSYEQYF | TRBV3-1/TRBV3-2 | - | TRBJ2-7 | -
TGCGCCAGCAGCATAGGCCGAGGACAGGGCTCGAAAGAGACCCAGTACTTC | CASSIGRGQGSKETQYF | TRBV5-1 | TRBD1 | TRBJ2-5 | -
TGTGCCAGCAGCTCACCGGGACAGGCGGTGAATGAGCAGTTCTTC | CASSSPGQAVNEQFF | TRBV5-4 | TRBD1 | TRBJ2-1 | -
TGTGCCAGCAGCTCCCCTGGGCCTGACACTGAAGCTTTCTTT | CASSSPGPDTEAFF | TRBV28 | - | TRBJ1-1 | -
TGTGCCAGCAGCTTAGGCGGGGGGGCAAGAGAAAAACTGTTTTTT | CASSLGGGAREKLFF | TRBV7-6 | - | TRBJ1-4 | -
TGTGCCAGCAGTGATTTGGGCGCAGATACGCAGTATTTT | CASSDLGADTQYF | TRBV2 | - | TRBJ2-3 | -
TGCAGCGTTGTAACAGTCTGGGGCCAGGGAAACATTCAGTACTTC | CSVVTVWGQGNIQYF | TRBV29-1 | - | TRBJ2-4 | -
TGTGCCAGCAGCCCGGGACTAGCGGGGACTGCGGGGGGTACGCAGTATTTT | CASSPGLAGTAGGTQYF | TRBV3-1/TRBV3-2 | TRBD2 | TRBJ2-3 | -
TGTGCCAGCAGCGACGGTGCCGGGGAGCTGTTTTTT | CASSDGAGELFF | TRBV9 | - | TRBJ2-2 | -
TGTGCCAGCAGCCCCGGGACAGTAAATGAAAAACTGTTTTTT | CASSPGTVNEKLFF | TRBV4-2 | TRBD1 | TRBJ1-4 | few
TGTGCCAGCAGCCAACCGGGACAGGGTGGCTACGAGCAGTACTTC | CASSQPGQGGYEQYF | TRBV28 | TRBD1 | TRBJ2-7 | -
TGTGCCAGCAGCTTAGATTCCGGGGACAGGGGGTTTTCTGGGGCCAACGTCCTGACTTTC | CASSLDSGDRGFSGANVLTF | TRBV7-6 | TRBD1 | TRBJ2-6 | -
TGTGCCACCAGCAGAGAAAAGGGGGTCTCGGGTGAAAAACTGTTTTTT | CATSREKGVSGEKLFF | TRBV15 | - | TRBJ1-4 | -
TGTGCCAGTAGTATGGCAGTCCTTGGAAACACCATATATTTT | CASSMAVLGNTIYF | TRBV19 | - | TRBJ1-3 | once
TGTGCCAGCAGCCTCGGACTAGCGGGGAACACAGATACGCAGTATTTT | CASSLGLAGNTDTQYF | TRBV11-3 | TRBD2 | TRBJ2-3 | -
TGTGCCAGCAGCCAAGAAACAGGGAATTTTTCACCCCTCCACTTT | CASSQETGNFSPLHF | TRBV4-2 | - | TRBJ1-6 | -
TGCAGTGCCCCCGACGGGGGTGAAGCTTTCTTT | CSAPDGGEAFF | TRBV20-1 | - | TRBJ1-1 | -
TGTGCCAGTAGTACCCAAGACAGTGAAGCTTTCTTT | CASSTQDSEAFF | TRBV19 | - | TRBJ1-1 | few
TGTGCCAGCACTCTAGACGGGACTTCCAATTCACCCCTCCACTTT | CASTLDGTSNSPLHF | TRBV7-2 | - | TRBJ1-6 | once
TGTGCCAGCAGCTTGCGGGGATTTGATTCACCCCTCCACTTT | CASSLRGFDSPLHF | TRBV7-2 | - | TRBJ1-6 | -
TGTGCCAGCAGATTGAGACTGGTCAATGAGCAGTTCTTC | CASRLRLVNEQFF | TRBV6-5 | - | TRBJ2-1 | few
TGCGCCAGCAGCTGGGCTTCTTTCACAGATACGCAGTATTTT | CASSWASFTDTQYF | TRBV5-1 | - | TRBJ2-3 | -
TGTGCCATCAGTGGGGGAGCTGGGTATAATGGCTACACCTTC | CAISGGAGYNGYTF | TRBV10-3 | - | TRBJ1-2 | -
TGTGCCAGTAGTATGGGACTAGCGGGGGGCCACTACGAGCAGTACTTC | CASSMGLAGGHYEQYF | TRBV19 | TRBD2 | TRBJ2-7 | -
TGTGCCAGCAGTGACTCTTGGGCTAGCGTGGAGACCCAGTACTTC | CASSDSWASVETQYF | TRBV6-5 | - | TRBJ2-5 | -
TGTGCCAGTACCTCCCTTTTACGAGAGTATGGCTACACCTTC | CASTSLLREYGYTF | TRBV19 | - | TRBJ1-2 | -
TGTGCCAGCTCACCAGGGGCCTCTGGAAACACCATATATTTT | CASSPGASGNTIYF | TRBV18 | - | TRBJ1-3 | -
TGCAGCGTTGAAGTAGGAGTCAGGGGGAACTATGGCTACACCTTC | CSVEVGVRGNYGYTF | TRBV29-1 | TRBD1 | TRBJ1-2 | -
TGTGCCAGCAGCGTAGATCAGGGGCCGTTAACTGGAAACACCATATATTTT | CASSVDQGPLTGNTIYF | TRBV9 | - | TRBJ1-3 | -